Presented here are 29 T cell receptor beta chains from one specimen sequenced in a study of Ad26.COV2.S vaccination and SARS-CoV-2 variants. Indicated treatment: around 19 received Ad26.COV2.S at low or high dose, single or two shots; a few received placebo; per-sample allocation not given. Day 63 following the first vaccine or placebo injection was when the samples were taken. Clones were sequenced by immunoSEQ multiplex PCR, and TCRdb holds only the in-frame ones, with some missing. The sample records some 270,000 clones, around 88% being singletons. The material sequenced was peripheral blood, taken in a trial of Ad26.COV2.S vaccine versus placebo. The receptors come from a person aged 18-60 years who received the Ad26.COV2.S COVID-19 vaccine or a placebo.

The chain links TRBV4-1 to TRBJ2-5, with a possible D match to TRBD2 (5 bases). Trimming removed 4 bases from V and 1 base from J, with 16 bases in between. The CDR3 has 16 residues. CDR1 is MGHRA, CDR2 YSYEKL, per germline. For the CDR3, the DNA is TGCGCCAGCAGCCCGAGTGAAATCGGGGTCCAAGAGACCCAGTACTTC. The encoded protein is CASSPSEIGVQETQYF.

This clone appeared a single time. The rearrangement links TRBV7-8 to TRBJ1-1; unclear D gene. CDR1 and CDR2 (germline): SGHVS, FQNEAQ. V lost 0 bases and J lost 1, with 15 bases in between. This CDR3 is 17 amino acids long. The CDR3 bases are TGTGCCAGCAGCTTAGCGGATTCTAGGGCTGCGAACACTGAAGCTTTCTTT. Its translation is CASSLADSRAANTEAFF.

The V and J genes are TRBV27 and TRBJ2-7; D uncertain. The CDR3 is 12 amino acids. Germline CDR1 is MNHEY and CDR2 is SMNVEV (reference sequence). V was shortened by 6 bases and J by 6 bases, with 12 bases between the two germline ends. The CDR3: CASSVRKGEQYV. The CDR3 bases are TGTGCCAGCAGCGTTAGAAAGGGCGAGCAGTACGTC.

The J gene is TRBJ2-3, the V gene TRBV7-8; D uncertain. V lost 5 bases and J 1 base, leaving 4 bases between the germline ends. In germline, CDR1 is SGHVS, CDR2 FQNEAQ. The CDR3 spans 12 residues. The CDR3 bases are TGTGCCAGCAGCCCGCGCACAGATACGCAGTATTTT. It yields the protein CASSPRTDTQYF.

DNA of the CDR3: TGTGCCAGTAGTATCAAAGGGTTTAGCAATCAGCCCCAGCATTTT. It encodes CASSIKGFSNQPQHF. The gene calls are TRBV19 and TRBJ1-5; D gene unclear. The V end lost 3 bases, the J end lost 0 bases, and 9 bases lay between the germline ends. The CDR3 loop spans 15 amino acids. Germline V gene lookup returns CDR1 LNHDA and CDR2 SQIVND (reference sequence).

The chain is built from TRBV5-1 and TRBJ2-3; TRBD2 agrees at 10 bases. CDR3 length: 14 amino acids. The J segment lost 1 base and the V segment lost 7 bases, leaving 3 bases of the junction unmatched. Germline V CDR1 and CDR2: SGHRS, YFSETQ. DNA of the CDR3: TGCGCCAGCTCCGGGACTAGCGGCACAGATACGCAGTATTTT. This encodes CASSGTSGTDTQYF.

The chain is built from TRBV6-2 or TRBV6-3 and TRBJ1-5, with D possibly TRBD1 on 6 matching bases. The CDR3 sequence is 15 residues long. Germline V gives CDR1 MNHEY, CDR2 SVGEGT. V shed 6 bases and J shed 6 bases, with 18 bases lying between them. DNA for the CDR3: TGTGCCAGCAGCCCCTCGGAGGGGGGATTTCAGCCCCAGCATTTT. Protein product: CASSPSEGGFQPQHF.

V gene TRBV6-5 combines with J gene TRBJ2-1; maybe TRBD1 (6 bases). Per the germline V gene, CDR1 is MNHEY and CDR2 is SVGAGI. The CDR3 consists of 16 residues. V was clipped by 4 bases and J by 4 bases, with 17 bases between them. Here the CDR3 reads CASSSMTGWRYNEQFF. In nucleotides, the CDR3 is TGTGCCAGCAGTTCCATGACAGGTTGGAGATACAATGAGCAGTTCTTC.

The chain links TRBV10-3 to TRBJ1-5; D call uncertain. Germline V CDR1 and CDR2: ENHRY, SYGVKD. The ends were cut back, 2 bases at V and 6 bases at J, with 11 bases in the middle. The CDR3 consists of 14 residues. Here the CDR3 reads CAISEEGRSQPQHF. CDR3 in DNA: TGTGCCATCAGTGAGGAGGGAAGAAGTCAGCCCCAGCATTTT.

Only a few counts were recorded for this clone. J is TRBJ1-2 and V is TRBV11-2, with a tentative D call TRBD1 (6 bases). CDR3 length: 15 residues. Germline V gene lookup returns CDR1 SGHAT and CDR2 FQNNGV. V dropped 5 bases and J dropped 0 bases, with 13 bases sitting between them. CDR3 nucleotide sequence: TGTGCCAGCAGCCAAATAGGGACATCTAACTATGGCTACACCTTC. Translated: CASSQIGTSNYGYTF. Drawing the rest from reference TRBV11-2 and TRBJ1-2, the complete variable domain is EAGVAQSPRYKIIEKRQSVAFWCNPISGHATLYWYQQILGQGPKLLIQFQNNGVVDDSQLPKDRFSAERLKGVDSTLKIQPAKLEDSAVYLCASSQIGTSNYGYTFGSGTRLTVV.

The chain has TRBV27 and TRBJ1-6; TRBD1 might be the D (5 bases). V lost 4 bases to trimming and J lost 7 bases, with 11 bases between them. The CDR3 runs to 14 residues. Germline V CDR1 and CDR2: MNHEY, SMNVEV (reference sequence). The CDR3 loop reads CASSSGSGNSPLHF. CDR3 coding DNA: TGTGCCAGCAGTTCAGGGTCCGGGAATTCACCCCTCCACTTT.

V gene TRBV24-1 combines with J gene TRBJ2-5; TRBD1 might be the D (5 bases). Trimming took off 3 bases at V and 4 bases at J, with 8 bases between the two ends. The CDR3 loop spans 13 amino acids. Germline V gene lookup returns CDR1 KGHDR and CDR2 SFDVKD. CDR3 in amino acids: CATSDGAPETQYF. The CDR3 nucleotides are TGTGCCACCAGTGATGGGGCCCCAGAGACCCAGTACTTC.

The chain is built from TRBV10-1 and TRBJ2-5; D is tentatively TRBD1 or TRBD2 (5 bases each). The germline gives CDR1 WNHNN, CDR2 SYGVQD (reference sequence). The CDR3 covers 17 residues. The V gene lost 2 bases and the J gene lost 4 bases, with 20 bases spanning the gap. CDR3 protein: CASSEPSGGKKRETQYF. For the CDR3, the DNA is TGCGCCAGCAGTGAGCCCAGTGGGGGAAAGAAACGAGAGACCCAGTACTTC.

V and J are TRBV27 and TRBJ2-5, with 7 nucleotides matching TRBD1. V lost 5 bases, J lost 2 bases, and 5 bases stayed unmatched. The CDR3 has 14 amino acids. Germline V lookup: CDR1 MNHEY, CDR2 SMNVEV (reference sequence). DNA of the CDR3: TGTGCCAGCAGTCCGAGGACAGGTCAAGAGACCCAGTACTTC. This sequence encodes CASSPRTGQETQYF.

The chain joins TRBV5-4 to TRBJ2-5; D is undetermined. Germline V gives CDR1 SGHNT, CDR2 YYREEE (reference sequence). There are 15 residues in the CDR3. V gave up 1 base and J gave up 5 bases, with 15 bases separating them. This chain's CDR3 is CASSLFTVSAETQYF. The CDR3 coding sequence is TGTGCCAGCAGCTTGTTTACGGTTAGTGCGGAGACCCAGTACTTC. Combining the CDR3 with reference TRBV5-4 and TRBJ2-5 gives the whole variable domain ETGVTQSPTHLIKTRGQQVTLRCSSQSGHNTVSWYQQALGQGPQFIFQYYREEENGRGNFPPRFSGLQFPNYSSELNVNALELDDSALYLCASSLFTVSAETQYFGPGTRLLVL.

This chain links TRBV3-1 (or the pseudogene TRBV3-2) with TRBJ1-1; TRBD1 agrees at 9 bases. The CDR3 consists of 15 residues. With V trimmed by 6 bases and J by 0 bases, 5 bases remained unmatched. Germline loops: CDR1 LGHDT, CDR2 YNNKEL (reference sequence). The CDR3 nucleotides read TGTGCCAGCAGGCGGACAGGGGTCCTGAACACTGAAGCTTTCTTT. It translates to CASRRTGVLNTEAFF.

CDR3 amino acids: CATSLRGEGTDTQYF. The CDR3 DNA follows: TGTGCCACCAGCCTTCGGGGGGAAGGCACAGATACGCAGTATTTT. V and J are TRBV6-5 and TRBJ2-3; the match to TRBD2 covers 7 bases. V dropped 10 bases and J dropped 1; count of bases not matched to a gene: 11. CDR1 and CDR2 from the germline V gene are MNHEY and SVGAGI. The CDR3 is 15 residues long.

The chain is built from TRBV6-2 or TRBV6-3 and TRBJ2-3; D may be TRBD2 (7 bases). The V end was cut by 6 bases, the J end by 5 bases, with 12 bases between. The CDR3 is 13 amino acids. Germline V CDR1 and CDR2: MNHEY, SVGEGT. As DNA, the CDR3 is TGTGCCAGCAGCCGGGGGGCGGGAGATACGCAGTATTTT. The encoded protein is CASSRGAGDTQYF.

The genes are TRBV10-3 and TRBJ2-1; no clear D gene. V dropped 4 bases and J dropped 4 bases, with 5 bases sitting between them. Germline V gene data show CDR1 as ENHRY and CDR2 as SYGVKD. This CDR3 is 12 amino acids long. CDR3 sequence reads: CAISVGYNEQFF. The CDR3 nucleotides read TGTGCCATCAGTGTCGGGTACAATGAGCAGTTCTTC.

The V gene is TRBV27, the J gene TRBJ1-6; a possible D gene is TRBD1 (6 bases). V lost 7 bases and J lost 3, with 19 bases in between. Germline CDR1 is MNHEY and CDR2 is SMNVEV (reference sequence). This CDR3 has 17 residues. CDR3 sequence: CASKTYQGHVYNSPLHF. CDR3 DNA sequence: TGTGCCAGCAAAACCTATCAGGGACACGTCTATAATTCACCCCTCCACTTT.

J is TRBJ1-1 and V is TRBV9; maybe TRBD1 (6 bases). The V end lost 2 bases, the J end lost 5 bases, and 13 bases lay between the germline ends. Germline V gives CDR1 SGDLS, CDR2 YYNGEE. The CDR3 has 14 amino acids. CDR3 sequence reads: CASSVQAGTTEAFF. The CDR3 nucleotides read TGTGCCAGCAGCGTTCAGGCTGGGACAACTGAAGCTTTCTTT.

The chain is built from TRBV7-9 and TRBJ1-1; D gene uncertain. With 1 base removed from V and 1 base from J, the gap between germline ends came to 7 bases. Germline loops: CDR1 SEHNR, CDR2 FQNEAQ (reference sequence). This CDR3 is built from 14 residues. CDR3 sequence (DNA): TGTGCCAGCAGCTTAGTGGTGGAGAACACTGAAGCTTTCTTT. Its protein is CASSLVVENTEAFF.

This clone was recorded once. The chain carries TRBV6-6 and TRBJ1-2; a weak D match, TRBD1 (5 bases). This CDR3 spans 12 amino acids. Trimming stripped 5 bases from V and 3 bases from J, with 7 bases between. Per germline, CDR1 MNHNY and CDR2 SVGAGI (reference sequence). In DNA form, the CDR3 reads TGTGCCAGCAGTGGGGGGGACTATGGCTACACCTTC. As protein: CASSGGDYGYTF.

The chain has TRBV12-5 and TRBJ2-1; D ambiguous. The CDR3 has 13 amino acids. The germline V gene has CDR1 LGHNT and CDR2 FRNRAP. V lost 8 bases and J 7 bases, leaving 15 bases between the germline ends. This CDR3 reads CASSPNLGNEQFF. CDR3 nucleotides: TGTGCTAGTTCTCCCAACCTTGGAAATGAGCAGTTCTTC.

This clone occurred once. This sequence joins TRBV9 and TRBJ2-7; 8 nucleotides align to TRBD1. The CDR3 extends over 15 amino acids. V shed 2 bases and J 0 bases; nucleotides not matched to a gene: 4. Germline V CDR1 and CDR2: SGDLS, YYNGEE. CDR3 region: CASSVGQASSYEQYF. CDR3 coding DNA: TGTGCCAGCAGCGTGGGACAGGCGAGCTCCTACGAGCAGTACTTC.

This clone was seen ten or more times. CDR3 region: CASSSSSLGGASGNTIYF. The CDR3 nucleotides are TGCGCCAGCAGCTCGTCGTCACTGGGGGGAGCCTCTGGAAACACCATATATTTT. The gene calls are TRBV5-1 and TRBJ1-3; D possibly corresponds to TRBD1 (5 bases). This CDR3 has 18 residues. Germline lookup yields CDR1 SGHRS and CDR2 YFSETQ. V lost 3 bases and J lost 0, with 19 bases in between.

The chain combines TRBV5-5 with TRBJ1-1; D unresolved. The CDR3 extends over 15 amino acids. Trimming removed 0 bases at V and 1 base at J, with 10 bases between. In germline, CDR1 is SGHKS, CDR2 YYEKEE (reference sequence). The CDR3 protein is CASSLEWAPNTEAFF. DNA for the CDR3: TGTGCCAGCAGCTTGGAATGGGCGCCGAACACTGAAGCTTTCTTT.

The chain employs TRBV29-1 and TRBJ2-2, with TRBD2 identical over 12 bases. Trimming cost V 7 bases and J 7 bases; bases outside gene matches: 7. Germline CDR1 is SQVTM and CDR2 is ANQGSEA. The CDR3 totals 14 residues. This chain's CDR3 is CSGRTSGEDGELFF. CDR3 DNA sequence: TGCAGCGGACGGACTAGCGGGGAAGACGGGGAGCTGTTTTTT.

The V gene is TRBV5-1, the J gene TRBJ2-3; TRBD1 matches at 8 bases. The germline V gene has CDR1 SGHRS and CDR2 YFSETQ. V was clipped by 4 bases and J by 5 bases; unmatched bases: 9. This CDR3 comprises 15 residues. The CDR3 bases are TGCGCCAGCAGCACCTTTCGGACAGGGCTAGATACGCAGTATTTT. Its protein product is CASSTFRTGLDTQYF. Full variable domain (rest looked up from reference TRBV5-1 and TRBJ2-3): KAGVTQTPRYLIKTRGQQVTLSCSPISGHRSVSWYQQTPGQGLQFLFEYFSETQRNKGNFPGRFSGRQFSNSRSEMNVSTLELGDSALYLCASSTFRTGLDTQYFGPGTRLTVL.